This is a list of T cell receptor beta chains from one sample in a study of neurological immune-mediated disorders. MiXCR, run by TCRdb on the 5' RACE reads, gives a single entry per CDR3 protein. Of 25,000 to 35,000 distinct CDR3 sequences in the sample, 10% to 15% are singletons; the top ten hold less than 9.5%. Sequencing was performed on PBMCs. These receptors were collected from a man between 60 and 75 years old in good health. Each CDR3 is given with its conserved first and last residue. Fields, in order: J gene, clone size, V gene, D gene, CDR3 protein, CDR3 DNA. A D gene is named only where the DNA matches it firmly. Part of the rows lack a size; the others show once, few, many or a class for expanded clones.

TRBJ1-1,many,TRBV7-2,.,CASSSRGETEAFF,TGTGCCAGCAGCTCTAGGGGGGAAACTGAAGCTTTCTTT
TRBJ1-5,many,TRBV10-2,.,CASSESETQPQHF,TGCGCCAGCAGTGAGTCCGAGACCCAGCCCCAGCATTTT
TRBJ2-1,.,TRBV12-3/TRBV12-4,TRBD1,CASSLGTGPYNEQFF,TGTGCCAGCAGTCTAGGGACAGGGCCCTACAATGAGCAGTTCTTC
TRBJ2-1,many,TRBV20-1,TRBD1,CSARWTGDNEQFF,TGCAGTGCTAGGTGGACAGGGGACAATGAGCAGTTCTTC
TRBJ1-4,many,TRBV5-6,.,CASSSVGHPNEKLFF,TGTGCCAGCAGTTCTGTTGGACACCCCAATGAAAAACTGTTTTTT
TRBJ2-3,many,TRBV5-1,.,CASSLFPRAPGATDTQYF,TGCGCCAGCAGCTTGTTTCCGCGAGCGCCCGGGGCCACAGATACGCAGTATTTT
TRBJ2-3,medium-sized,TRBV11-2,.,CASRLVTDTQYF,TGTGCCAGCCGACTCGTCACAGATACGCAGTATTTT
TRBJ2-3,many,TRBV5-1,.,CASKGTAGPTDTQYF,TGCGCCAGCAAGGGGACGGCTGGTCCCACAGATACGCAGTATTTT
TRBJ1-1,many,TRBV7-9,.,CATTPRELEAFF,TGTGCCACCACCCCAAGGGAGCTTGAAGCTTTCTTT
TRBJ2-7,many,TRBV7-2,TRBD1,CASSLPGQIYEQYF,TGTGCCAGCAGCTTACCGGGACAGATCTACGAGCAGTACTTC
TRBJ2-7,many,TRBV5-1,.,CASSRWGSREQYF,TGCGCCAGCAGCCGCTGGGGGTCTCGGGAGCAGTACTTC
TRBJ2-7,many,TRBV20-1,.,CSAREGGSYEQYF,TGCAGTGCTAGAGAGGGAGGATCCTACGAGCAGTACTTC